This entry lists 4 T cell receptor beta chains sequenced from one sample in a study of blood T cells in healthy people across ages. A sample-barcoded 5' primer and a J-beta primer mix were used in a second PCR of about 6 to 11 cycles. TCRdb analysed the 5' RACE reads with MiXCR anew, one entry per CDR3 protein. The profile shows about 320,000 distinct CDR3 sequences, roughly 26% of them singletons. Specimen: blood. These TCRs come from a woman in her seventies in good health.

The rearrangement joins TRBV29-1 to TRBJ2-1; weak D call: TRBD2 (6 bases). The CDR3 spans 13 residues. Germline V gene data show CDR1 as SQVTM and CDR2 as ANQGSEA. The germline V and J ends were trimmed by 4 bases and 6 bases, with 13 bases remaining between them. CDR3 residues: CSVVAGSGNEQFF. Here the CDR3 DNA reads TGCAGCGTTGTAGCCGGGAGCGGCAATGAGCAGTTCTTC.

This clonotype was counted many times. The CDR3 coding sequence is TGTGCCAGCAGCTCCGGACAGGGGGCCGCTGAAGCTTTCTTT. It specifies CASSSGQGAAEAFF. This rearrangement joins TRBV6-6 to TRBJ1-1; 11 bases match TRBD1. Germline-derived CDR1 and CDR2 are MNHNY and SVGAGI (reference sequence). This CDR3 has 14 residues. The junction had 6 bases not matched to a gene; V was cut back by 6 bases and J by 6 bases.

The CDR3 spells CASSPRVGSTDTQYF. The CDR3 DNA reads as TGTGCCAGCAGCCCCCGCGTAGGGAGCACAGATACGCAGTATTTT. J is TRBJ2-3 and V is TRBV7-9; D call uncertain. Germline-derived CDR1 and CDR2 are SEHNR and FQNEAQ (reference sequence). The CDR3 sequence is 15 residues long. V was trimmed by 5 bases and J by 0 bases, leaving 12 bases between them.

The chain couples TRBV9 to TRBJ1-4; weak D call: TRBD1 (5 bases). Trimming left V 2 bases short and J 5 bases short, with 7 bases between. Germline V gene sequence: CDR1 SGDLS, CDR2 YYNGEE. The CDR3 contains 13 residues. The CDR3 region is CASSVGVNEKLFF. The CDR3 coding sequence is TGTGCCAGCAGCGTGGGGGTGAATGAAAAACTGTTTTTT.